This T cell receptor beta chain was identified during a study of T cells in Graves' hyperthyroidism and ophthalmopathy. Study-level background: The initial diagnosis was the point when peripheral blood was collected, ahead of any treatment.

The source material, RNA transcripts, was used to amplify TCR beta CDR3 regions. An initial round of RT-PCR targeting the TCR CDR3 relied on the HTBI primer set. Each CDR3 protein is one row after TCRdb ran MiXCR on the multiplex PCR reads. The data show about 840,000 distinct CDR3 sequences, over 35% seen once. The patients, who ranged from 18 to 65 in age, presented with newly diagnosed hyperthyroidism lasting under 2 months. Source material for PBMCs was 10 ml fresh peripheral blood. The V gene's germline CDR1 is MNHEY and CDR2 SMNVEV (reference sequence). Trimming shortened V by 7 bases and J by 7 bases, and 17 bases separated the two germline ends. The CDR3 extends over 14 amino acids. In its sample, this clonotype was seen a few times. What it recognizes is unknown. Overall study findings and caveats: Most thyroid clonotypes that were expanded above 0.001 also turned up in blood.

The J gene is TRBJ1-5, the V gene TRBV27, with D possibly being TRBD1 (5 bases). The material sequenced was blood. This clonotype was sampled from a man aged 18 to 30 with Graves' hyperthyroidism. In nucleotides, the CDR3 is TGTGCCAGCACTCGGGAACGCGGGGGACAGCCCCAGCATTTT. Protein sequence: CASTRERGGQPQHF.